This T cell receptor beta chain is from a study of T cell responses to AZD1222 COVID-19 vaccine. This CDR3 has 16 residues. Looked up from germline, CDR1 is MNHEY and CDR2 is SVGEGT. Germline trimming cut 6 bases from V and 3 bases from J; bases unmatched to any gene: 11. Measured with immunoSEQ multiplex PCR; TCRdb has only the in-frame clones, and not every one. The sample contains approximately 68,000 clones, approximately 90% of which appear only once. This receptor was obtained from an adult who received the MenACWY meningococcal vaccine as a control. The chain combines TRBV6-2 or TRBV6-3 with TRBJ1-5; 7 bases are a match to TRBD1. The sequenced sample was peripheral blood, obtained 28 days after the second dose of the MenACWY control vaccine. Here the CDR3 DNA reads TGTGCCAGCAGCCGACCGGGGACAGTCTACAATCAGCCCCAGCATTTT. It is translated as CASSRPGTVYNQPQHF.